These 20 T cell receptor beta chains share one sample of origin, sequenced in a study of blood T cell repertoires in COVID-19. Sequencing used immunoSEQ multiplex PCR; TCRdb keeps in-frame clones, though not all of them. The repertoire holds about 52,000 clones, with about 88% as singletons. Sequencing input: peripheral blood. These receptors were taken from a human donor with active COVID-19. The donor label of this sample is uncertain.

This clone was seen a single time. The chain couples TRBV7-9 to TRBJ1-4; no clear D gene. The CDR3 sequence is 15 residues long. The V end was cut by 1 base, the J end by 1 base, with 7 bases between. The germline gives CDR1 SEHNR, CDR2 FQNEAQ (reference sequence). The CDR3 coding sequence is TGTGCCAGCAGCTTAGTTTTCCTAACTAATGAAAAACTGTTTTTT. This translates into CASSLVFLTNEKLFF.

This clone turned up a few times. This rearrangement joins TRBV19 to TRBJ2-1; D gene ambiguous. CDR3 length: 12 residues. V gave up 6 bases and J gave up 5 bases, with 8 bases separating them. Germline values: CDR1 LNHDA, CDR2 SQIVND (reference sequence). This chain's CDR3 is CASSFRDNEQFF. For the CDR3, the DNA is TGTGCCAGTAGCTTCCGGGACAATGAGCAGTTCTTC.

The chain has TRBV19 and TRBJ2-5, with 7 bases lining up with TRBD2. With V trimmed by 9 bases and J by 5 bases, 9 bases remained unmatched. The CDR3 contains 13 residues. Germline assignment: CDR1 LNHDA and CDR2 SQIVND (reference sequence). This CDR3 is CASNPSGAETQYF. CDR3 bases: TGTGCCAGCAACCCAAGCGGGGCTGAGACCCAGTACTTC.

V usage is TRBV15 and J usage is TRBJ2-1; D remains unclear. V dropped 3 bases and J dropped 4 bases, with 13 bases sitting between them. Germline CDR1 reads LNHNV; CDR2 reads YYDKDF (reference sequence). The CDR3 has 15 amino acids. DNA for the CDR3: TGTGCCACCAGCAGGCGAATTGAACGGTACAATGAGCAGTTCTTC. Translation gives CATSRRIERYNEQFF. Variable domain in full (rest from reference TRBV15 and TRBJ2-1): DAMVIQNPRYQVTQFGKPVTLSCSQTLNHNVMYWYQQKSSQAPKLLFHYYDKDFNNEADTPDNFQSRRPNTSFCFLDIRSPGLGDTAMYLCATSRRIERYNEQFFGPGTRLTVL.

The CDR3 bases are TGTGCCAGCAGTTTGAGCGGGGGCAACCCCCAGCATTTT. Encoded protein: CASSLSGGNPQHF. The chain has TRBV12-3 or TRBV12-4 and TRBJ1-5, with D possibly being TRBD1 (6 bases). With 3 bases removed from V and 10 bases from J, the gap between germline ends came to 13 bases. This CDR3 spans 13 amino acids.

The V gene is TRBV27, the J gene TRBJ2-7, with D tentatively TRBD2 (7 bases). Per the germline V gene, CDR1 is MNHEY and CDR2 is SMNVEV (reference sequence). This CDR3 spans 16 amino acids. V lost 5 bases, J lost 3 bases, and 20 bases lay in between. CDR3 nucleotides: TGTGCCAGCAGTACCGTAAGTGGGGGGGCTGGCTACGAGCAGTACTTC. This encodes CASSTVSGGAGYEQYF.

The chain links TRBV7-2 to TRBJ2-2, with 9 bases identical to TRBD2. Trimming at V came to 1 base and at J to 1 base, leaving 4 bases not matched to a gene. The CDR3 length is 17 residues. Germline CDR1 reads SGHTA; CDR2 reads FQGNSA. The CDR3 nucleotides are TGTGCCAGCAGCTTAGTCGCGGGGGGGCTGAACACCGGGGAGCTGTTTTTT. Translating it yields CASSLVAGGLNTGELFF.

In its sample, this clone was seen a few times. This chain connects TRBV7-9 to TRBJ1-2; D unresolved. Germline CDR1 SEHNR, CDR2 FQNEAQ (reference sequence). V lost 5 bases to trimming and J lost 4 bases, with 23 bases between them. The CDR3 runs to 17 residues. Here the CDR3 reads CASSETSGRELLYGYTF. CDR3 in DNA: TGTGCCAGCAGCGAAACGAGCGGAAGGGAACTCCTCTATGGCTACACCTTC.

V gene TRBV12-3 or TRBV12-4 combines with J gene TRBJ1-2; TRBD1 agrees at 8 bases. This CDR3 is built from 13 residues. V shed 5 bases and J 6 bases; nucleotides not matched to a gene: 5. As DNA, the CDR3 is TGTGCCAGCAGTCAACAGACAGGGGATGGCTACACCTTC. This encodes CASSQQTGDGYTF.

This clone has only a few counts. This chain uses TRBV5-5 with TRBJ2-7, with D tentatively TRBD1 (6 bases). Between the trimmed V and J ends, which lost 0 bases and 3 bases, there was a span of 10 bases. Looked up from germline, CDR1 is SGHKS and CDR2 is YYEKEE (reference sequence). The CDR3 sequence is 14 residues long. The CDR3 nucleotides read TGTGCCAGCAGCTTGGCGGCAGGGGACTACGAGCAGTACTTC. It specifies CASSLAAGDYEQYF. Variable domain in full (rest from reference TRBV5-5 and TRBJ2-7): DAGVTQSPTHLIKTRGQQVTLRCSPISGHKSVSWYQQVLGQGPQFIFQYYEKEERGRGNFPDRFSARQFPNYSSELNVNALLLGDSALYLCASSLAAGDYEQYFGPGTRLTVT.

This clone was counted a few times. This chain links TRBV5-4 with TRBJ1-1; D is possibly TRBD1 (6 bases). There are 15 residues in the CDR3. Between the trimmed V and J ends, which lost 4 bases and 0 bases, there was a span of 13 bases. CDR1 and CDR2 from the germline V gene are SGHNT and YYREEE (reference sequence). Here the CDR3 DNA reads TGTGCCAGCAGCGGCCGGGACAAGATGAACACTGAAGCTTTCTTT. As protein: CASSGRDKMNTEAFF.

CDR3 region: CASSLNPPSGGLTDTQYF. DNA for the CDR3: TGTGCCAGCAGCTTAAATCCTCCTAGCGGGGGTCTCACAGATACGCAGTATTTT. J is TRBJ2-3 and V is TRBV7-3, with 10 bases matching TRBD2. The CDR3 is 18 residues long. CDR1 is SGHTA and CDR2 is FQGTGA in the germline V gene. J was trimmed by 2 bases and V by 1 base; bases with no gene match: 9.

This clone turned up a few times. This chain connects TRBV5-6 to TRBJ2-2, with TRBD1 matching over 10 bases. The CDR3 has 17 residues. Germline-derived CDR1 and CDR2 are SGHDT and YYEEEE. Trimming took 4 bases from V and 6 from J; bases not matched to a gene: 12. The CDR3 protein is CASSPLRDRGNPGELFF. In nucleotides, the CDR3 is TGTGCCAGCAGCCCCCTTCGGGACAGGGGTAACCCCGGGGAGCTGTTTTTT.

The chain carries TRBV6-5 and TRBJ1-4; a possible D gene is TRBD1 (5 bases). The V gene's germline CDR1 is MNHEY and CDR2 SVGAGI. This CDR3 is 14 amino acids long. The V end was cut by 5 bases, the J end by 8 bases, with 15 bases between. CDR3 nucleotide sequence: TGTGCCAGCAGTCCCGACAGTAATGGAGAAAAACTGTTTTTT. This gives the protein CASSPDSNGEKLFF.

This clone was observed once. This chain uses TRBV6-5 with TRBJ2-7; D gene unclear. CDR1 is MNHEY, CDR2 SVGAGI, per germline. The CDR3 is 13 amino acids. V was clipped by 6 bases and J by 1 base, with 10 bases between them. Here the CDR3 reads CASRPVRSYEQYF. The CDR3 nucleotides read TGTGCCAGCAGGCCCGTGCGATCCTACGAGCAGTACTTC.

This rearrangement joins TRBV7-6 to TRBJ1-3; D not certain. Trimming removed 6 bases at V and 4 bases at J, with 13 bases between. Germline CDR1 is SGHVS and CDR2 is FNYEAQ. The CDR3 runs to 14 residues. Here the CDR3 reads CASSHGNLGNTIYF. DNA for the CDR3: TGTGCCAGCAGTCACGGGAACTTGGGAAACACCATATATTTT.

In this sample, this clone turned up a few times. CDR3 protein: CASSQERTGGLGEQYF. CDR3 in DNA: TGCGCCAGCAGCCAAGAGCGGACAGGGGGGCTGGGGGAGCAGTACTTC. The chain has TRBV4-3 and TRBJ2-7, with 10 bases identical to TRBD1. The length of the CDR3 is 16 residues. Germline trimming cut 0 bases from V and 7 bases from J; bases unmatched to any gene: 9. Per the germline V gene, CDR1 is LGHNA and CDR2 is YSLEER.

CDR3 DNA: TGTGCCAGCAGCTTGGTTAGGGGAACCTCCTACAGCTCCTACGAGCAGTACTTC. The encoded protein is CASSLVRGTSYSSYEQYF. The chain links TRBV11-2 to TRBJ2-7, with a weak D call TRBD1 (5 bases). V lost 3 bases to trimming and J lost 0 bases, with 21 bases between them. Germline V CDR1 and CDR2: SGHAT, FQNNGV. This CDR3 is 18 amino acids long.

The chain links TRBV11-2 to TRBJ2-5; a possible D gene is TRBD2 (5 bases). The V gene's germline CDR1 is SGHAT and CDR2 FQNNGV. V dropped 1 base and J dropped 3 bases, with 12 bases sitting between them. This CDR3 contains 15 residues. The CDR3 region is CASSLVAGVEETQYF. CDR3 DNA sequence: TGTGCCAGCAGCTTAGTGGCGGGTGTAGAAGAGACCCAGTACTTC.

This chain uses TRBV3-1 (or the pseudogene TRBV3-2) with TRBJ1-2; the D is unclear. Per the germline V gene, CDR1 is LGHDT and CDR2 is YNNKEL (reference sequence). Trimming removed 0 bases at V and 4 bases at J, with 9 bases between. The CDR3 length is 14 residues. The CDR3 region has the DNA TGTGCCAGCAGCCAAGATCTATTGATCTATGGCTACACCTTC. Amino acid sequence: CASSQDLLIYGYTF.